This note documents a single T cell receptor (beta chain) sequence. This specimen comes from a study of cytomegalovirus exposure and HLA in healthy donors. The CDR3 consists of 16 residues. The germline CDR1 and CDR2 sequences are LGHNA and YNFKEQ. Germline trimming cut 2 bases from V and 4 bases from J; bases unmatched to any gene: 9. PCR used 60 Vbeta primers and 13 Jbeta primers. Per the study methods: Later, 80 million or so unique TCR beta chains were counted in an analysis, and about 10 million of them were shared. Some clones are missing from TCRdb's copy, which holds only in-frame ones; the method was immunoSEQ multiplex PCR. The V and J calls and clone size were taken over from that table, and D and trimming were inferred from the DNA. The sample records roughly 230,000 clones, more than 75% being singletons.

V usage is TRBV4-2 and J usage is TRBJ2-5, with 8 bases that match TRBD2. This clonotype was obtained from a girl aged 2 to 10 in good health and CMV-seronegative. Material for sequencing was PBMCs. CDR3: CASSQTGGAEGETQYF. DNA of the CDR3: TGTGCCAGCAGCCAAACGGGAGGGGCCGAGGGAGAGACCCAGTACTTC.